This T cell receptor (beta chain) was recovered during a study of early T cells in non-severe SARS-CoV-2 infection. Study outcomes and limitations: CD4 and private specificities were missed by VDJdb matching, which favored anti-spike CD8 responses.

CDR1 is SGDLS, CDR2 YYNGEE, per germline. V lost 0 bases and J lost 3; bases outside the gene matches: 8. This CDR3 spans 17 amino acids. This clonotype was counted between two and nine times. What it binds is unknown. The library protocol tagged individual cDNA molecules with unique molecular identifiers. From the 5' RACE reads, TCRdb called clonotypes with MiXCR, one entry per CDR3 protein. The sample includes approximately 71,000 distinct CDR3 sequences, 9.5% to 15% of them seen just once. The chain links TRBV9 to TRBJ2-1, with 8 bases matching TRBD2. The source of this sequence is an adult who was a healthcare worker with PCR-confirmed SARS-CoV-2 infection or an uninfected control (not recorded which). Specimen: whole blood. CDR3 residues: CASSVGVKREFYNEQFF. DNA of the CDR3: TGTGCCAGCAGCGTAGGCGTAAAGCGGGAGTTCTACAATGAGCAGTTCTTC.